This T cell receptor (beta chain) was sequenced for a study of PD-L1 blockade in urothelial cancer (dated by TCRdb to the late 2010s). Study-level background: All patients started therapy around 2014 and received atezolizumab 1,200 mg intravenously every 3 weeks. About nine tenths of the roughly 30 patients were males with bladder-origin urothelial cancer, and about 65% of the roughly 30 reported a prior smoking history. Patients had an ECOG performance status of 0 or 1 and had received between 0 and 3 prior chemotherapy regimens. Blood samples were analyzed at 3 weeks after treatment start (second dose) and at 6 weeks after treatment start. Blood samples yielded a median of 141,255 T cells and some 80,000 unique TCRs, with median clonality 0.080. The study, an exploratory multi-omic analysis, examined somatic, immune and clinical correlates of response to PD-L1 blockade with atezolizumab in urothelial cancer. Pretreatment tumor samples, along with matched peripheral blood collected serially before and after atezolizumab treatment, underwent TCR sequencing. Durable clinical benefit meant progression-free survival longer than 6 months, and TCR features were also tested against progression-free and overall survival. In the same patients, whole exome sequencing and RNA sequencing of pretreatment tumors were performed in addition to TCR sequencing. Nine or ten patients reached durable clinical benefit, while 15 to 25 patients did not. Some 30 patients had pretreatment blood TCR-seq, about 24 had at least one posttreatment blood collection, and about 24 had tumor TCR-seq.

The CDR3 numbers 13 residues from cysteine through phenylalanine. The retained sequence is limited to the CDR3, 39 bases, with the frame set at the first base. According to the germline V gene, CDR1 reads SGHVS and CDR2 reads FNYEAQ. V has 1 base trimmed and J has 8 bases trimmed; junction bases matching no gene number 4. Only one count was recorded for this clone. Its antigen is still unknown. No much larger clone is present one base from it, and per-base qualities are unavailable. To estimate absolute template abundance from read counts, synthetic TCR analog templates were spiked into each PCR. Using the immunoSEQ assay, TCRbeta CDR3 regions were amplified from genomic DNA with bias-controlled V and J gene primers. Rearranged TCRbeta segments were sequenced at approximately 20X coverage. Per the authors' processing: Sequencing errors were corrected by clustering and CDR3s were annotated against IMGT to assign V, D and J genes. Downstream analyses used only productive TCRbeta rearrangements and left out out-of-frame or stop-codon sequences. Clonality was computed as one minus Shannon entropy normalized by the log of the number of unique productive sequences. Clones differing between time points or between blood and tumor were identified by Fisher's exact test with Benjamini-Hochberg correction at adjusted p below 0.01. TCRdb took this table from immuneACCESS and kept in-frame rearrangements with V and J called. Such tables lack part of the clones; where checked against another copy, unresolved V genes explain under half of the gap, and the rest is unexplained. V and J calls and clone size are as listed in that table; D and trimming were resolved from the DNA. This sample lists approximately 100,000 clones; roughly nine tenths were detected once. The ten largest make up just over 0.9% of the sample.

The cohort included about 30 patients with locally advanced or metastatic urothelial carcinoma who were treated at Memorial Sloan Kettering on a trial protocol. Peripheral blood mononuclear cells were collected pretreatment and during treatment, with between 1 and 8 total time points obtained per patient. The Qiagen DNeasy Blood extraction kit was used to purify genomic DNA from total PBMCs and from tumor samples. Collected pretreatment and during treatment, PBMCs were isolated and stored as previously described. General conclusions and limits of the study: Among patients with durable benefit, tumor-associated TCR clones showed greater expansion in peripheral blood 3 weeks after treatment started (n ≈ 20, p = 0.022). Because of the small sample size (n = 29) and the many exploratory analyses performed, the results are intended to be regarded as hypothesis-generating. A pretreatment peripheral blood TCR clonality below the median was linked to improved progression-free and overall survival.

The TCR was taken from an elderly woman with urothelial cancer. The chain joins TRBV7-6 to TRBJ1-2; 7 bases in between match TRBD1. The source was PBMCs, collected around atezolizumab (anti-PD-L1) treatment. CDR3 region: CASSLGGTAGYTF. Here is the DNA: TGTGCCAGCAGCTTAGGGGGGACAGCCGGCTACACCTTC.